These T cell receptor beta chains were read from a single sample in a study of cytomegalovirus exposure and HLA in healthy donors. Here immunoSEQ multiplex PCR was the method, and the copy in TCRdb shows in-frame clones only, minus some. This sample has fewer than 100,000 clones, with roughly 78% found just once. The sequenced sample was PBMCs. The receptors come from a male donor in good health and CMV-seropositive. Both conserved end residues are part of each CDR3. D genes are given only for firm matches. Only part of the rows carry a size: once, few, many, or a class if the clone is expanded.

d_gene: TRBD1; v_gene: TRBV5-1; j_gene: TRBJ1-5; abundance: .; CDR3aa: CASSLGTGAENQPQHF; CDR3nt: TGCGCCAGCAGCTTGGGGACAGGGGCCGAAAATCAGCCCCAGCATTTT
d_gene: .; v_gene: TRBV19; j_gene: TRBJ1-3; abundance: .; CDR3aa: CASSKDRYSGNTIYF; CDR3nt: TGTGCCAGTAGTAAAGACAGGTACTCTGGAAACACCATATATTTT
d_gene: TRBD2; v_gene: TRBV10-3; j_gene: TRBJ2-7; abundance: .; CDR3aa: CAMGPGLGSYEQYF; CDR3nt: TGTGCCATGGGCCCGGGACTAGGCTCCTACGAGCAGTACTTC
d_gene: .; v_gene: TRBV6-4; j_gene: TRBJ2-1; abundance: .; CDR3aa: CASSEGGQGGGGGKGNEQFF; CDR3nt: TGTGCCAGCAGTGAGGGCGGGCAGGGGGGAGGCGGGGGGAAGGGGAATGAGCAGTTCTTC
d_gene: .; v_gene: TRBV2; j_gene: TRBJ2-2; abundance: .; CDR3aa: CASLGGLAGELFF; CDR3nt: TGTGCCAGCTTAGGGGGTTTGGCCGGGGAGCTGTTTTTT
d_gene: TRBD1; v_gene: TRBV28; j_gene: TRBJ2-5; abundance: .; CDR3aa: CASSGTDYQETQYF; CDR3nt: TGTGCCAGCAGTGGGACAGACTACCAAGAGACCCAGTACTTC
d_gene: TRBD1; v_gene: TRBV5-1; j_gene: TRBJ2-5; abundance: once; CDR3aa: CASSWDRGPQETQYF; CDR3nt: TGCGCCAGCAGCTGGGACAGGGGGCCTCAAGAGACCCAGTACTTC
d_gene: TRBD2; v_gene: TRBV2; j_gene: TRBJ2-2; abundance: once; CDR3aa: CASRDGLAGNTGELFF; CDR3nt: TGTGCCAGCAGGGATGGACTAGCGGGGAACACCGGGGAGCTGTTTTTT
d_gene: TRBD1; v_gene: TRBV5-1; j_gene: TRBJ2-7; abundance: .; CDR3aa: CASNPTGDTYEQYF; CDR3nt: TGCGCCAGCAACCCTACAGGGGACACCTACGAGCAGTACTTC
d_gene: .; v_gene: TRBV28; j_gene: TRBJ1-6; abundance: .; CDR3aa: CASNPGHLNSPLHF; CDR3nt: TGTGCCAGCAACCCGGGACACCTTAATTCACCCCTCCACTTT
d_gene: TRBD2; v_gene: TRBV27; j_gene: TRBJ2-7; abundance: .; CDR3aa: CASSSSTRASGRALYEQYF; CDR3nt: TGTGCCAGCAGTTCATCCACCCGGGCTAGCGGGAGGGCTTTATACGAGCAGTACTTC
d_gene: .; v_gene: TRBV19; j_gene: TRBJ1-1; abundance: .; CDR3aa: CASSIAPIQGYLNTEAFF; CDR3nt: TGTGCCAGTAGTATCGCGCCGATACAGGGTTATTTGAACACTGAAGCTTTCTTT
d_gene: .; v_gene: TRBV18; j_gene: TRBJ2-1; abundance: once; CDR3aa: CASSSDSTYNEQFF; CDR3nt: TGTGCCAGCTCATCGGACAGTACCTACAATGAGCAGTTCTTC
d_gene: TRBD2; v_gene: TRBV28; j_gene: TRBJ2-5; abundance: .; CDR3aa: CASSPGLAGGEETQYF; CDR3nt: TGTGCCAGCAGCCCTGGACTAGCGGGAGGGGAGGAGACCCAGTACTTC
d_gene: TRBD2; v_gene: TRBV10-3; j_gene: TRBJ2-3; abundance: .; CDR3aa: CAIRPLAGPTDTQYF; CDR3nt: TGTGCCATCAGGCCTTTAGCGGGACCCACAGATACGCAGTATTTT
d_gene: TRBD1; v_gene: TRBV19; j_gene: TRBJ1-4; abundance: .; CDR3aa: CASSANRGGNEKLFF; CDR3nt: TGTGCCAGTAGTGCAAACAGGGGCGGTAATGAAAAACTGTTTTTT
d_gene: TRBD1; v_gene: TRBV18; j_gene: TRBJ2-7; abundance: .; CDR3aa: CASSQGQGAREQYF; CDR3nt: TGTGCCAGCTCACAGGGACAGGGGGCGCGAGAGCAGTACTTC
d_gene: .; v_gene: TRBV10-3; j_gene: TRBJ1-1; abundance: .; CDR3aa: CAISESRWALTEAFF; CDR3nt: TGTGCCATCAGTGAGTCTAGATGGGCCCTCACTGAAGCTTTCTTT
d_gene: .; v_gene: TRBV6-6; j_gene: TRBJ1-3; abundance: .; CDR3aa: CASWQARSGNTIYF; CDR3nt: TGTGCCAGCTGGCAGGCGCGCTCTGGAAACACCATATATTTT
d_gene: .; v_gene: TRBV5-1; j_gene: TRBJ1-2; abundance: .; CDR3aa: CASSKGPSQGQYGYTF; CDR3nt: TGCGCCAGCAGCAAAGGACCCTCACAGGGCCAATATGGCTACACCTTC
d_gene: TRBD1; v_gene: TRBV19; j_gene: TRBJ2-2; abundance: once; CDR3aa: CASRGPGGFGELFF; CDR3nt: TGTGCCAGTAGGGGGCCAGGGGGCTTCGGGGAGCTGTTTTTT
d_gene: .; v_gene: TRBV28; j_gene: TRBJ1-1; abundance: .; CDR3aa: CASSLLAGNTEAFF; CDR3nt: TGTGCCAGCAGTTTATTGGCAGGAAACACTGAAGCTTTCTTT
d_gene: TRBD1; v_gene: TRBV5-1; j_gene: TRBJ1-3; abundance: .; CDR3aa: CASSRTGGPGNTIYF; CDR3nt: TGCGCCAGCAGCCGTACAGGGGGCCCTGGAAACACCATATATTTT
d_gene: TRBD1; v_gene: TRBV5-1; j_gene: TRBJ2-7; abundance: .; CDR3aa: CASAVGTGANEQYF; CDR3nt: TGCGCCTCAGCAGTCGGGACAGGAGCTAACGAGCAGTACTTC
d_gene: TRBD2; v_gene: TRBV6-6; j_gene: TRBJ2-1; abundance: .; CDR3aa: CASRVAGGNNEQFF; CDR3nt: TGTGCCAGCAGGGTAGCGGGGGGTAACAATGAGCAGTTCTTC
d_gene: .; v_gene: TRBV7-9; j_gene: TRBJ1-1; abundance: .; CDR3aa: CASSWVGGAEAFF; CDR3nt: TGTGCCAGCAGCTGGGTGGGGGGGGCTGAAGCTTTCTTT
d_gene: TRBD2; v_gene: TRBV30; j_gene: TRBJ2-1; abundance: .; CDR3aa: CAWSGPTSGLNEQFF; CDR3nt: TGTGCCTGGAGTGGCCCGACTAGCGGGTTAAATGAGCAGTTCTTC
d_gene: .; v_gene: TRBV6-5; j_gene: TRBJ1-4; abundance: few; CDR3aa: CASSFLRVTNEKLFF; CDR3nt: TGTGCCAGCAGTTTCCTGAGAGTAACTAATGAAAAACTGTTTTTT
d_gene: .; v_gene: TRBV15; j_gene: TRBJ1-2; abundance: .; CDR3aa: CATTQGGLRGYTF; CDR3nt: TGTGCCACCACCCAAGGAGGACTGCGCGGCTACACCTTC